Reported below is one T cell receptor beta chain. The data derive from a study of response to subunit inactivated influenza vaccine. Germline CDR1 and CDR2: MDHEN and SYDVKM. This CDR3 has 15 residues. V lost 5 bases and J lost 5, with 16 bases in between. MiXCR, run by TCRdb on the RT-PCR reads, gives a single entry per CDR3 protein. In the table there are just under 550,000 distinct CDR3 sequences, around 25% of which are singletons. These data also featured in a second study, about T cells expressing NK-cell markers. That paper states: cDNA encoding TCR beta was synthesized via 5'RACE template switching incorporating UMIs. In about six donors, dominant NKG2C+ clonotypes were roughly 1.0-7.5% of CD8+ T cells.

The chain is built from TRBV28 and TRBJ2-1; tentatively, D is TRBD2 (6 bases). The sequence was collected from a middle-aged man who received an inactivated influenza vaccine. The source was CD4+ T cells sorted from PBMCs, collected 11 to 12 days after vaccination. The CDR3 DNA follows: TGTGCCAGCAGTACGGGGCGGGGCTTGAACAATGAGCAGTTCTTC. Translating gives CASSTGRGLNNEQFF.